This record concerns one T cell receptor beta chain sequence. Its antigen remains unknown. This sample is drawn from a study of cytomegalovirus exposure and HLA in healthy donors. Between the trimmed V and J ends, which lost 5 bases and 4 bases, there was a span of 17 bases. Germline lookup yields CDR1 LGHNA and CDR2 YNFKEQ. The CDR3 has 16 amino acids. Study findings and constraints: The productive fraction for most TCR beta V segments was about 87% or about 30% in an earlier analysis. With further analysis later on, most CMV-associated TCR beta chains appeared HLA-restricted.

Vbeta (60) and Jbeta (13) primers were used in the PCR. Data came from immunoSEQ multiplex PCR; TCRdb stores just in-frame clones and leaves some out. Of over 120,000 clones listed, 60% to 75% are singletons. The chain employs TRBV4-2 and TRBJ1-4; D call uncertain. The sequenced sample consisted of PBMCs. The receptor was derived from a man younger than 40 in good health and CMV-seronegative. DNA of the CDR3: TGTGCCAGCAGCAAGGCGCGGGGTCCCGTTAATGAAAAACTGTTTTTT. The encoded protein is CASSKARGPVNEKLFF.